This T cell receptor (beta chain) was retrieved from a study of a mutant IDH1 vaccine in newly diagnosed glioma (dated by TCRdb to about 2021). General notes on the study: Patients received eight vaccinations in weeks 1, 3, 5, 7, 11, 15, 19 and 23, corresponding to visits V03 through V10. Longitudinal TCRB deep sequencing was done for about two dozen treated patients, wherever samples were available for exploratory analyses. Vaccination started 4-6 weeks after radiotherapy alone, or was given together with temozolomide cycles in the groups whose treatment included chemotherapy. Of the 25 to 35 patients who were treated, 62.5% were male and approximately 40% were female, and the mean age was around 43 years. Before enrollment, most patients had been given radiochemotherapy with temozolomide as standard therapy, while the rest had received either radiotherapy alone or temozolomide alone. Peripheral blood was drawn at six visits: V03 (baseline), V05, V07, V10, V12 and V13. Points the paper makes about the study in general: Changes in the top peripheral T cell clonotypes picked up by TCRB sequencing did not appear to be linked to pseudoprogression. The authors noted that analyses of patient blood samples could not be reproduced because of sample limitations. PBMC samples for TCRB deep sequencing were selected based on availability. Immune responses induced by the vaccine were seen in more than 85% of patients across multiple MHC alleles.

This clone was seen a handful of times. Its antigen remains unidentified. No base-level quality is on record; no much larger clone is a single base apart. The germline ends are 6 bases apart after V is trimmed by 0 bases and J by 4 bases. The CDR3 sequence holds 13 residues, the cysteine and phenylalanine included. Only the CDR3 DNA is retained, 39 bases long and in frame from the first base. Per the germline V gene, LGHNA is the CDR1 and YSLEER is the CDR2. The library was built by means of the immunoSEQ multiplex PCR assay. Rearranged TCR beta chain sequences were amplified using the hsTCRB Kit according to the manufacturer's protocol. TCRB libraries were sequenced on an Illumina MiSeq. The paper's data handling went like this. The kit vendor's proprietary platform handled demultiplexing, trimming and gene mapping. This immuneACCESS table, as held by TCRdb, lists in-frame sequences with V and J called but not all clones. Of the missing ones, under half trace to an unresolved V gene in checked studies; the others have no known cause. That table gives V, J and clone size, and the DNA gave D and trimming. The sample table shows under 45,000 clones, and roughly 79% are seen once. The biggest ten clones account for roughly 12% of the sample.

Reading the label with the study, this specimen's time point is: week 5, during vaccination. Each vaccine dose, consisting of 300 ug of a 20-mer mutant IDH1 peptide in Montanide, was administered subcutaneously with topical imiquimod. Newly diagnosed WHO grade 3 or 4 IDH1-mutant astrocytomas showing loss of nuclear ATRX were present in the donors. The samples were drawn from NOA16, a multicentre, single-arm, open-label phase I trial in Germany that tested a mutant IDH1 peptide vaccine in humans for the first time. Genomic DNA for TCRB sequencing was extracted from EDTA blood using the DNeasy Blood and Tissue Kit.

This chain is built from TRBV4-3 and TRBJ1-1; the D gene cannot be resolved reliably. The TCR sequence derives from a man in his forties or fifties with glioma. Sequenced material: PBMCs, taken from a glioma patient whose treatment included an IDH1 peptide vaccine. Read as DNA, the sequence is TGCGCCAGCAGCCAAGATCTAGGCACTGAAGCTTTCTTT. It specifies CASSQDLGTEAFF.